Following are 17 T cell receptor beta chains from one sample sequenced in a study of cytomegalovirus exposure and HLA in healthy donors. Using immunoSEQ multiplex PCR, the repertoire was profiled, and TCRdb retains in-frame clones only, with some absent. Among some 83,000 clones listed, roughly 95% were seen once. What was sequenced was PBMCs. The receptor source for this set is a woman under 30 in good health and CMV-seropositive.

The V and J genes are TRBV9 and TRBJ2-7; tentative D call: TRBD2 (6 bases). There are 16 residues in the CDR3. The V and J ends lost 2 bases and 2 bases respectively, with 17 bases between them. Germline V gene data show CDR1 as SGDLS and CDR2 as YYNGEE. CDR3 region: CASSVGGGAAAYEQYF. The CDR3 nucleotides are TGTGCCAGCAGCGTTGGAGGAGGGGCGGCAGCCTACGAGCAGTACTTC. The entire variable domain, with the rest obtained from reference TRBV9 and TRBJ2-7, is as follows: DSGVTQTPKHLITATGQRVTLRCSPRSGDLSVYWYQQSLDQGLQFLIQYYNGEERAKGNILERFSAQQFPDLHSELNLSSLELGDSALYFCASSVGGGAAAYEQYFGPGTRLTVT.

CDR3 nucleotides: TGCGCCAGCAGCTTGGCCGGGACAGGGAGGGCCTACGAGCAGTACTTC. Its protein is CASSLAGTGRAYEQYF. The chain has TRBV5-1 and TRBJ2-7, with 9 bases fitting TRBD1. J lost 2 bases, V lost 0 bases, and 6 bases had no gene match. CDR1 is SGHRS and CDR2 is YFSETQ in the germline V gene. This CDR3 comprises 16 residues. Based on the CDR3 plus reference TRBV5-1 and TRBJ2-7, the full variable domain is KAGVTQTPRYLIKTRGQQVTLSCSPISGHRSVSWYQQTPGQGLQFLFEYFSETQRNKGNFPGRFSGRQFSNSRSEMNVSTLELGDSALYLCASSLAGTGRAYEQYFGPGTRLTVT.

V is TRBV7-3 and J is TRBJ2-1, with 9 nucleotides matching TRBD2. Trimming cost V 1 base and J 7 bases; bases outside gene matches: 8. The germline V gene encodes CDR1 SGHTA and CDR2 FQGTGA. The CDR3 loop spans 16 amino acids. The DNA of the CDR3 is TGTGCCAGCAGCTTAAGGGATAGCGGGAGCTTGAATGAGCAGTTCTTC. It is translated as CASSLRDSGSLNEQFF.

The chain combines TRBV28 with TRBJ1-2, with TRBD1 as a possible D gene (6 bases). Trimming took 5 bases from V and 3 from J, leaving 10 bases between them. The length of the CDR3 is 13 residues. In germline, CDR1 is MDHEN, CDR2 SYDVKM. CDR3 amino acids: CASSGDKYYGYTF. As DNA, the CDR3 is TGTGCCAGCAGTGGGGACAAGTACTATGGCTACACCTTC.

The chain links TRBV5-6 to TRBJ2-5; 11 nucleotides agree with TRBD2. The CDR3 loop spans 14 amino acids. CDR1 is SGHDT and CDR2 is YYEEEE in the germline V gene. V dropped 3 bases and J dropped 4; count of bases not matched to a gene: 2. DNA for the CDR3: TGTGCCAGCAGCTATAGCGGGGGGGGAGAGACCCAGTACTTC. Amino acid sequence: CASSYSGGGETQYF. The full variable domain, in which reference TRBV5-6 and TRBJ2-5 provide the parts outside the CDR3, is DAGVTQSPTHLIKTRGQQVTLRCSPKSGHDTVSWYQQALGQGPQFIFQYYEEEERQRGNFPDRFSGHQFPNYSSELNVNALLLGDSALYLCASSYSGGGETQYFGPGTRLLVL.

V and J are TRBV25-1 and TRBJ1-2; D remains unclear. The germline CDR1 and CDR2 sequences are MGHDK and SYGVNS. CDR3 length: 12 residues. V gave up 2 bases and J gave up 5 bases, with 6 bases separating them. CDR3 coding DNA: TGTGCCAGCAGTGAAATGTCGTATGGCTACACCTTC. It specifies CASSEMSYGYTF.

V gene TRBV4-1 combines with J gene TRBJ2-1; 10 nucleotides agree with TRBD1. The CDR3 runs to 15 residues. The trim removed 3 bases at V and 4 bases at J, leaving 3 bases unmatched. Looked up from germline, CDR1 is MGHRA and CDR2 is YSYEKL. The CDR3 sequence: CASSHGQGEYNEQFF. The CDR3 bases are TGCGCCAGCAGCCACGGACAGGGGGAGTACAATGAGCAGTTCTTC.

This chain uses TRBV5-1 with TRBJ2-2, with D unclear. The CDR3 has 12 residues. V dropped 5 bases and J dropped 2 bases, with 4 bases sitting between them. The germline gives CDR1 SGHRS, CDR2 YFSETQ. CDR3 sequence (DNA): TGCGCCAGCAGTTCAAACACCGGGGAGCTGTTTTTT. The encoded protein is CASSSNTGELFF.

The rearrangement links TRBV6-6 to TRBJ2-3; D is ambiguous. This CDR3 is 14 amino acids long. CDR1 is MNHNY, CDR2 SVGAGI, per germline (reference sequence). Trimming removed 10 bases at V and 0 bases at J, with 14 bases between. This chain's CDR3 is CATARVTSTDTQYF. The CDR3 coding sequence is TGTGCCACGGCACGGGTTACTAGCACAGATACGCAGTATTTT.

The table lists this clone with a count of one. The chain links TRBV7-3 to TRBJ2-7; 11 bases align to TRBD2. The CDR3 loop spans 15 amino acids. Germline trimming cut 4 bases from V and 2 bases from J; bases unmatched to any gene: 4. Looked up from germline, CDR1 is SGHTA and CDR2 is FQGTGA. For the CDR3, the DNA is TGTGCCAGCAGCTCTATAGCGGGAGGGCCCTACGAGCAGTACTTC. Translated: CASSSIAGGPYEQYF.

The rearrangement joins TRBV9 to TRBJ1-4; a possible D gene is TRBD1 (5 bases). The CDR3 runs 15 residues. Trimming shortened V by 4 bases and J by 0 bases, and 10 bases separated the two germline ends. Germline V lookup: CDR1 SGDLS, CDR2 YYNGEE. The CDR3 protein is CASSTRGSTNEKLFF. For the CDR3, the DNA is TGTGCCAGCAGCACTCGGGGGTCAACTAATGAAAAACTGTTTTTT.

The CDR3 loop is CASSWDPTGLYGYTF. DNA for the CDR3: TGTGCCAGCAGCTGGGACCCGACAGGACTCTATGGCTACACCTTC. The J gene is TRBJ1-2, the V gene TRBV7-2, with a possible D match to TRBD1 (6 bases). CDR1 is SGHTA, CDR2 FQGNSA, per germline. This CDR3 comprises 15 residues. V was cut by 4 bases and J by 4 bases, with 16 bases left in between.

V gene TRBV5-4 combines with J gene TRBJ2-1; 8 bases fit TRBD2. V shed 5 bases, J shed 0 bases, and the junction held 10 bases outside the gene matches. CDR1 is SGHNT and CDR2 is YYREEE in the germline V gene (reference sequence). The CDR3 is 17 amino acids. In DNA, the CDR3 is TGTGCCAGCAGACCGACTAGCGCGGCTAGCTCCTACAATGAGCAGTTCTTC. This translates into CASRPTSAASSYNEQFF. The entire variable domain, with the rest obtained from reference TRBV5-4 and TRBJ2-1, is as follows: ETGVTQSPTHLIKTRGQQVTLRCSSQSGHNTVSWYQQALGQGPQFIFQYYREEENGRGNFPPRFSGLQFPNYSSELNVNALELDDSALYLCASRPTSAASSYNEQFFGPGTRLTVL.

This clone was recorded once. The chain recombines TRBV6-5 with TRBJ2-3; D may be TRBD2 (6 bases). The V end lost 10 bases, the J end lost 5 bases, and 16 bases lay between the germline ends. Looked up from germline, CDR1 is MNHEY and CDR2 is SVGAGI. The CDR3 runs to 13 residues. The CDR3 loop is CATSSGRGDTQYF. CDR3 sequence (DNA): TGTGCCACTAGTAGCGGCAGAGGAGATACGCAGTATTTT.

V usage is TRBV5-5 and J usage is TRBJ1-1; D is unclear. Germline V gene data show CDR1 as SGHKS and CDR2 as YYEKEE (reference sequence). V lost 1 base and J lost 4, with 14 bases in between. This CDR3 is 15 amino acids long. The CDR3 protein is CASSLMGIGGTEAFF. CDR3 nucleotide sequence: TGTGCCAGCAGCTTGATGGGCATAGGAGGCACTGAAGCTTTCTTT.

This clone was counted once. The chain uses TRBV4-3 and TRBJ2-6; 7 bases match TRBD2. V was clipped by 0 bases and J by 2 bases; unmatched bases: 4. Germline lookup yields CDR1 LGHNA and CDR2 YSLEER. CDR3 length: 17 amino acids. In DNA, the CDR3 is TGCGCCAGCAGCCAAGATTGGGAGGGGACTGGGGCCAACGTCCTGACTTTC. This sequence encodes CASSQDWEGTGANVLTF.

This chain joins TRBV11-1 and TRBJ2-5, with D perhaps TRBD2 (6 bases). Germline assignment: CDR1 SGHAT and CDR2 FQDESV (reference sequence). V was trimmed by 3 bases and J by 5 bases, leaving 7 bases between them. The CDR3 is 12 amino acids. In nucleotides, the CDR3 is TGTGCCAGCAGCTTCGGGGGTGAGACCCAGTACTTC. Protein: CASSFGGETQYF.